The entry below describes one T cell receptor beta chain. Its target antigen remains unknown. One base away there is no much larger clone; base qualities are not given. The CDR3 regions of human TCRbeta chains were subjected to immunosequencing. On the study's bioinformatics: Repertoire TCRs were checked for matches against a reference library of SARS-CoV-2-specific TCRs that had been generated using the MIRA antigen-specificity platform. Breadth meant the fraction of unique TCRs that were SARS-CoV-2-associated, whereas depth meant the fraction of total T cells that were SARS-CoV-2-associated. Using the MIRA data, every spike-specific TCR was mapped to the spike region that the TCR reacted to and assigned to either a CD4 or a CD8 class. Log10-transformed breadth and depth values were compared by one-way ANOVA with Sidak's multiple comparisons tests. TCRdb holds this immuneACCESS table with in-frame rearrangements only. Some clones are missing; in checked studies, unresolved V genes explain under half, and the rest has no known cause. V, J and clone size derive from that table, while D and trimming were established from the DNA sequence. The sample table shows about 190,000 clones, and 85% to 95% are seen once. Roughly 10% of the sample lies in the top ten.

This entry comes from a study of T cell responses to AZD1222 COVID-19 vaccine (dated by TCRdb to the early 2020s). About the full investigation: AZD1222 recipients with second doses at about 4 weeks or about 12 weeks were pooled, because spike-specific TCR depth and breadth did not differ between schedules. TCR sequencing covered over 230 trial participants: 200 to 210 given two doses of AZD1222 and 26 given two doses of MenACWY control vaccine. Trial participants were enrolled by age into 18-55, 56-69 and 70-plus year subgroups, with around 140, 26 and 57 TCR-sequenced participants respectively.

Taken with the paper, the label for time point translates to: baseline before first vaccination. Vaccinee samples were obtained from the UK trials COV001 and COV002, which included a single-blind randomized controlled phase 2/3 trial of AZD1222 (ChAdOx1 nCoV-19) in healthy adults. For TCRbeta chain sequencing, PBMC samples were collected from trial participants at day 0 and at day 28 after the second dose. Cut back by 7 bases and 3 bases, the V and J ends lie 9 bases apart. Measured from the cysteine to the phenylalanine, the CDR3 is 13 residues long. Only the CDR3 part of the read is kept: 39 bases, read in frame from the first base. The germline V gene encodes CDR1 MDHEN and CDR2 SYDVKM. The study at large found these results: After two AZD1222 doses, both the breadth and the depth of spike-specific TCRs were significantly higher than at day 0 and than in MenACWY recipients. Nearly half of unique spike-specific TCRs reportedly recognized epitopes outside regions mutated in the B.1.351 and B.1.1.7 variants. Because no samples from the day 14 peak response were available, repertoires could be characterized only after the peak T cell response. Conclusions about previously exposed vaccinees are limited, since just five to seven AZD1222 recipients were seropositive for SARS-CoV-2 at baseline. CD4 TCRs associated with the vaccine covered the entire spike protein, and the dominant responses were in regions 160-218 and 743-854. In the small 56-69-year group, the increase in depth fell short of significance, most likely because of low power. Participants were mostly white British and included more females than males, and it was suggested by the authors that clonal diversity may have been underestimated.

Recombination joined TRBV28 with TRBJ1-4; no D gene is confidently identified. This sample comprised peripheral blood, obtained on day 0 of AZD1222 vaccination. This clonotype originated in an adult in good health. The DNA sequence follows: TGTGCCAGCACCGGGCCACCTAATGAAAAACTGTTTTTT. Its coded protein is CASTGPPNEKLFF.